The clone carrying this T cell receptor beta chain has a count of ten or more. Its specificity is not known. TCRdb redid the calling of the 5' RACE reads with MiXCR, one entry per CDR3 protein. The table shows around 310,000 distinct CDR3 sequences, with roughly 19% occurring only once. This sample was taken from a study of T-cell memory formation after mild COVID-19. Study observations and caveats: Specificity for SARS-CoV-2 was not confirmed among the second-wave clones peaking on day 37. Clones shrinking from day 15 to 85 showed even CD4/CD8 mixes; later expanders tilted CD4+. Pre-infection memory contained some responding clones, which suggested that cross-reactive memory had joined.

Germline CDR1 SQVTM, CDR2 ANQGSEA. The germline V and J ends were trimmed by 3 bases and 5 bases, with 15 bases remaining between them. This CDR3 comprises 14 residues. The chain couples TRBV29-1 to TRBJ2-3; a possible D gene is TRBD2 (6 bases). The specimen was PBMCs or a T cell subset sorted from them (not recorded which). This clonotype was sampled from a man aged 18 to 30 who had mild COVID-19 (a few samples of this study predate the infection). Cell type and time point are not known. The chain's CDR3 is CSVEGGYGGDTQYF. The CDR3 bases are TGCAGCGTTGAGGGGGGATATGGTGGAGATACGCAGTATTTT.